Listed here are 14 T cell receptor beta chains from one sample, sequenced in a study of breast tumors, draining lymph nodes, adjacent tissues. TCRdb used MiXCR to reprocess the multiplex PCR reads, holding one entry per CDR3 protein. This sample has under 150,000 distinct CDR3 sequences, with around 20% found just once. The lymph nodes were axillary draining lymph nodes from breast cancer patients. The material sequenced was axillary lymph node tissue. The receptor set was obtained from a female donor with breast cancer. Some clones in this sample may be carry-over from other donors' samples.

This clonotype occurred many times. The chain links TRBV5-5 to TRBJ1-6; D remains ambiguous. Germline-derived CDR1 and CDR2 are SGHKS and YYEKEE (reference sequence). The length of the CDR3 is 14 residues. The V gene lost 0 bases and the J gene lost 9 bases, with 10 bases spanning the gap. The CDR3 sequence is CASSLGLEVSPLHF. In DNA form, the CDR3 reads TGTGCCAGCAGCTTGGGCCTAGAAGTTTCACCCCTCCACTTT.

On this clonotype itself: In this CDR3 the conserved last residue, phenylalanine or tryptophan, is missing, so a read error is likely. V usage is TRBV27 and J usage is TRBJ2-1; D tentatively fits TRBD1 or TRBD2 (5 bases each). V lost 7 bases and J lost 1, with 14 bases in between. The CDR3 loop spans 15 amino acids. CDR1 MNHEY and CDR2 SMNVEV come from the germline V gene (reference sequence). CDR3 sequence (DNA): TGTGCCAGCACTACCGGGGCTTCTTCCTACAATGAGCAGTTCTCC. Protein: CASTTGASSYNEQFS.

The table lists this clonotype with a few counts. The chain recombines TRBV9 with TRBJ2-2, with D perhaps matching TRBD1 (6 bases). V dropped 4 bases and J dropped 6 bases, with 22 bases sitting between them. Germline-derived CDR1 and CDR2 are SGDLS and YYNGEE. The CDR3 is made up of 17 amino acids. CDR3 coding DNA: TGTGCCAGCAGCAACCCCGTGGGGGCCCCTCGCGCCGGGGAGCTGTTTTTT. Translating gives CASSNPVGAPRAGELFF.

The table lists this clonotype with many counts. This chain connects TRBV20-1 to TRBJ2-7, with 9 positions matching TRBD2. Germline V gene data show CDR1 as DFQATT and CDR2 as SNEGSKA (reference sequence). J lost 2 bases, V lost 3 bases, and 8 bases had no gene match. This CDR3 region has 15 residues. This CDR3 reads CSARGAAGGAYEQYF. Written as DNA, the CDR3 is TGCAGTGCTAGGGGCGCGGCGGGGGGGGCCTACGAGCAGTACTTC.

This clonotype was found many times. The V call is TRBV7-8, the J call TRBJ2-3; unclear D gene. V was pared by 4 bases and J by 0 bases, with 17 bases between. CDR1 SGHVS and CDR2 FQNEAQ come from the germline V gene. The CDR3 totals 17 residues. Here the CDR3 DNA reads TGTGCCAGCAGCTCACAGTTTTTAGGTCAGAGCACAGATACGCAGTATTTT. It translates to CASSSQFLGQSTDTQYF.

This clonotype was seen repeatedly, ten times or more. The CDR3 here is CASSPPGLAGDTQYF. CDR3 sequence (DNA): TGTGCCAGCTCACCTCCGGGACTAGCGGGAGATACGCAGTATTTT. The rearrangement joins TRBV18 to TRBJ2-3; 12 bases match TRBD2. Germline V gene data show CDR1 as KGHSH and CDR2 as LQKENI. V gave up 3 bases and J gave up 5 bases; unmatched junction bases: 3. The CDR3 sequence is 15 residues long.

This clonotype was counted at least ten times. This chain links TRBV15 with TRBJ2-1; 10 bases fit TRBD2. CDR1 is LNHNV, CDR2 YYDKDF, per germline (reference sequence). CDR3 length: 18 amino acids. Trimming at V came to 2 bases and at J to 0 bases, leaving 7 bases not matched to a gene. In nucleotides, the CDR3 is TGTGCCACCAGCAGATGGGGGACTAGCGCTAGCTCCTACAATGAGCAGTTCTTC. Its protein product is CATSRWGTSASSYNEQFF.

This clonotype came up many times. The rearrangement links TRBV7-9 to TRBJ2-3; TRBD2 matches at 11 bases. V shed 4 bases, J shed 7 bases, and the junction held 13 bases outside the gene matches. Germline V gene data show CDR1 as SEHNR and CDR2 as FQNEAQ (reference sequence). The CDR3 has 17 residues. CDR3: CASSSFSGRAGGYTQYF. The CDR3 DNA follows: TGTGCCAGCAGCTCCTTTAGCGGGAGGGCCGGAGGATATACGCAGTATTTT.

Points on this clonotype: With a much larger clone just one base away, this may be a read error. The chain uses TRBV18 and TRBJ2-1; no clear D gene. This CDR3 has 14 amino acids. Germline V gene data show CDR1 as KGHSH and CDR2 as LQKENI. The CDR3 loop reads CASSPFSSNNGQFF. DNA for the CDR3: TGTGCCAGCTCACCATTTTCCTCCAACAATGGGCAGTTCTTC.

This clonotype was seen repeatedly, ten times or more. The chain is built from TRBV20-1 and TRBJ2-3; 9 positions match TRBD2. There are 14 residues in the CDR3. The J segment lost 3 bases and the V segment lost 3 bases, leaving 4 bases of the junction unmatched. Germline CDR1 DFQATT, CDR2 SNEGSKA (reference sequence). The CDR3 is CSASSLAGTDTQYF. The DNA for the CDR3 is TGCAGTGCTAGTTCGCTAGCGGGGACAGATACGCAGTATTTT.

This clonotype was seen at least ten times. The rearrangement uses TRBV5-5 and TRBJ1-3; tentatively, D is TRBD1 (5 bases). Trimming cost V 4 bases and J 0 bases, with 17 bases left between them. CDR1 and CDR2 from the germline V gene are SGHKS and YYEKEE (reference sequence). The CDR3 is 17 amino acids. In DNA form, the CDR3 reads TGTGCCAGCAGCCCGGAAATTCCGGGGACCTCTGGAAACACCATATATTTT. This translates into CASSPEIPGTSGNTIYF. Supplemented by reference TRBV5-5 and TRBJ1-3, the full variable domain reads DAGVTQSPTHLIKTRGQQVTLRCSPISGHKSVSWYQQVLGQGPQFIFQYYEKEERGRGNFPDRFSARQFPNYSSELNVNALLLGDSALYLCASSPEIPGTSGNTIYFGEGSWLTVV.

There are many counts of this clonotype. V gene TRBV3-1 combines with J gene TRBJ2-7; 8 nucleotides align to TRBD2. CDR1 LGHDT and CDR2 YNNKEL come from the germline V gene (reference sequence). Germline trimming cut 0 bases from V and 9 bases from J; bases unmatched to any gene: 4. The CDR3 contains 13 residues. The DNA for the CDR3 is TGTGCCAGCAGCCAAGACGGGGGGGGCCGGCAGTACTTC. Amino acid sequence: CASSQDGGGRQYF.

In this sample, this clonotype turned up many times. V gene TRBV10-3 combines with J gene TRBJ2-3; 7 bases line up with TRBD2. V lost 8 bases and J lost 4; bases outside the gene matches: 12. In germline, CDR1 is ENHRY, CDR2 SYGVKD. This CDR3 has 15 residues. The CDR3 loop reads CAIRRGGGVADTQYF. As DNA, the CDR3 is TGTGCCATCCGGCGGGGCGGGGGTGTCGCAGATACGCAGTATTTT.

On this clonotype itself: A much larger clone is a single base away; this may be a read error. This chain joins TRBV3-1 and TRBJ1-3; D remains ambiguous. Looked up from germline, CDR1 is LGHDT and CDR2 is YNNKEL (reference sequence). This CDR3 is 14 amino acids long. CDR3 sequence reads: CASSQGPNLNAIYF. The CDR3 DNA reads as TGTGCCAGCAGCCAAGGACCAAACTTAAACGCCATATATTTT.